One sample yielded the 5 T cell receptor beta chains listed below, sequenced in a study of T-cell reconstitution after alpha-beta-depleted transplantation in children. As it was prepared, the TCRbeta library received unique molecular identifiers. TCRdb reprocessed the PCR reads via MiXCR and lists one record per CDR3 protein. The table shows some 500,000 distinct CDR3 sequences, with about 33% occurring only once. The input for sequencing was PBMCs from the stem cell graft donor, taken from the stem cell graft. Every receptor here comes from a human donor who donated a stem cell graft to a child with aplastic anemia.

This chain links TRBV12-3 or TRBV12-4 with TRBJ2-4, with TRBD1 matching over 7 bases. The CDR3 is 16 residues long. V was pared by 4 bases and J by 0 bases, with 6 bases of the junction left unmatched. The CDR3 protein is CASSSGQPLAKNIQYF. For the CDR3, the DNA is TGTGCCAGCAGTTCGGGACAGCCATTAGCCAAAAACATTCAGTACTTC.

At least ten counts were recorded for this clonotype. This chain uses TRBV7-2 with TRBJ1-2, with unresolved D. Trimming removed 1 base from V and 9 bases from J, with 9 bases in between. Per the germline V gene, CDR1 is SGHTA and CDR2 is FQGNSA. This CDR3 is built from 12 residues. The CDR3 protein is CASSLVTLSYTF. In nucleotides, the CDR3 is TGTGCCAGCAGCTTAGTCACGTTGAGCTACACCTTC.

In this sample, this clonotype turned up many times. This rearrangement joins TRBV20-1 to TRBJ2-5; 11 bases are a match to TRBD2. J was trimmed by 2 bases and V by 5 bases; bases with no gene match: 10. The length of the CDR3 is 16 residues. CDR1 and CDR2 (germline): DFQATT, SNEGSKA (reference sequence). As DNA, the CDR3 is TGCAGTGCTCTTCCAGTTAGCGGGAGGGAACAAGAGACCCAGTACTTC. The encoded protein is CSALPVSGREQETQYF.

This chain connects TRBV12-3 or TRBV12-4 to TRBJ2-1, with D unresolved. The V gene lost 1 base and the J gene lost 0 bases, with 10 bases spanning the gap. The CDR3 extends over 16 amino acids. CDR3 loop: CASSLVGLSSYNEQFF. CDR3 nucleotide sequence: TGTGCCAGCAGTTTAGTCGGTCTGAGCTCCTACAATGAGCAGTTCTTC.

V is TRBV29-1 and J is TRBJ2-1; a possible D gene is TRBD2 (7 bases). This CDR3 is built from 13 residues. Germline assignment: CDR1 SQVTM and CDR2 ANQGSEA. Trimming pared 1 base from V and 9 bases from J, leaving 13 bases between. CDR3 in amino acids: CSVEGGGPLEQFF. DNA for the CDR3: TGCAGCGTTGAAGGGGGGGGCCCACTTGAGCAGTTCTTC.